This note documents a single T cell receptor (beta chain) sequence. It has no known antigen specificity. No much larger clonotype is one base removed from it; base qualities were not supplied. Spanning cysteine to phenylalanine, the CDR3 consists of 13 amino acids. Just the 39-base CDR3 DNA is kept, in frame starting at base 1. For CDR1 and CDR2, the germline V gene lists SNHLY and FYNNEI. Trimming takes 8 bases from V and 4 bases from J, and the germline ends sit 12 bases apart. This entry comes from a study of blood T cell repertoires in COVID-19 (dated by TCRdb to about 2020). Regarding the study in general: Samples covering the acute and convalescent phases of COVID-19 were provided by collaborators in the United States, Italy and Spain. Deeply sampled blood TCRbeta repertoires from subjects exposed to, actively infected with, or recovered from COVID-19 were included in the dataset. Where available, HLA class I and class II types were taken from metadata supplied by the sample provider and were not determined by assay-based typing. The sample metadata nearly always contained a de-identified subject ID, COVID-19 status, age in years and sex. The samples were drawn from two sources: the first 160 participants of the ongoing ImmuneRACE study, and 1,200 or so subjects contributed by 6 global collaborators. The material from the prospective study consisted of cDNA or gDNA derived from T cells, B-cell-depleted T cells, or PBMCs. The repertoires were made available in a free public database intended to serve as a resource for research on the immune response to SARS-CoV-2.

The paper's findings and limits, for the study overall: The quantity of clinical and demographic metadata differed by source and by participant and was supplied without curation.

The collaborating institutions used their own protocols to collect whole blood in K2EDTA tubes. For TCRbeta analysis, collaborators shipped samples in one of three forms: frozen whole blood, isolated PBMCs, or DNA extracted from either of those sample types. The immunoSEQ Assay, a bias-controlled multiplex PCR, was used to amplify TCRbeta CDR3 regions from genomic DNA. The paper's data handling went like this. Nucleated cell counts per sample were estimated from amplification of reference gene primers within the assay. Sequence reads were collapsed and filtered to measure the absolute abundance of every unique TCRbeta CDR3 rearrangement. Productive Simpson clonality was computed per sample as the square root of Simpson's diversity index over productive rearrangements. This is the immuneACCESS table as TCRdb keeps it, with only in-frame sequences that have V and J called. A part of the clones is gone; compared with another copy, unresolved V genes explain less than half, and the rest is unexplained. Clone size and the V and J calls come from that table; the DNA yielded D and trimming. This sample lists 85,000 to 95,000 clones; over 75% were detected once. The ten largest clonotypes hold approximately 5% of the sample.

In this chain, TRBV2 is recombined with TRBJ1-3; TRBD1 is perhaps the D gene, given 5 matching bases. The TCR originated in a woman of 80 years or more with acute or convalescent COVID-19. The sample was peripheral blood. The DNA sequence follows: TGTGCCAGCTTATATCAGGGAGGAAACACCATATATTTT. Its protein is CASLYQGGNTIYF. Reference TRBV2 and TRBJ1-3 genes cover what lies past the CDR3, so the full variable domain is EPEVTQTPSHQVTQMGQEVILRCVPISNHLYFYWYRQILGQKVEFLVSFYNNEISEKSEIFDDQFSVERPDGSNFTLKIRSTKLEDSAMYFCASLYQGGNTIYFGEGSWLTVV.